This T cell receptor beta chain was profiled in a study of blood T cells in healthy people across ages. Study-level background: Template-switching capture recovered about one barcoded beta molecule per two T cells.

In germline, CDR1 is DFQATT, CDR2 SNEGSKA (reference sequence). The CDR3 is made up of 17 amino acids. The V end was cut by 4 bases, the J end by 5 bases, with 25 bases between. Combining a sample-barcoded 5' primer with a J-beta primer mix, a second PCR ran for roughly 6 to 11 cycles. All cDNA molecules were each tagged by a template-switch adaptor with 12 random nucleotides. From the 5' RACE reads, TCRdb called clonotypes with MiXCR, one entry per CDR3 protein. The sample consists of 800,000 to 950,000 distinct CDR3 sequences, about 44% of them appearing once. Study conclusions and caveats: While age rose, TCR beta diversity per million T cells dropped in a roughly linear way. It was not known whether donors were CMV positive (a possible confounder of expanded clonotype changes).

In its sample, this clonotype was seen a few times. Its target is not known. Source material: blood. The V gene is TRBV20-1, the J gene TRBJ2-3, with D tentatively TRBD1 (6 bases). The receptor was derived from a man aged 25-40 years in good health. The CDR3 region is CSANSMDSQMKLDTQYF. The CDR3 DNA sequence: TGCAGTGCTAATTCTATGGACAGCCAAATGAAACTAGATACGCAGTATTTT.